Included here is one T cell receptor (beta chain) sequence, with context. Residents of about two dozen US areas, aged roughly 18 to 89 years, made up the participants. Participant reports of clinical history set cohort assignment. Profiled with immunoSEQ multiplex PCR; TCRdb holds only in-frame clones, not every one. The table lists about 270,000 clones, less than 95% of them singletons. CDR3 length: 15 amino acids. Germline assignment: CDR1 MNHEY and CDR2 SMNVEV (reference sequence). V trimming: 4 bases; J trimming: 0 bases; junction bases outside the gene matches: 5. This entry belongs to a study of blood T cell repertoires in COVID-19. About the research overall: Sites across the United States, Italy and Spain contributed samples from acute and convalescent COVID-19. T cells, B-cell-depleted T cells, or PBMCs provided the cDNA or gDNA that served as material.

The sequenced material came from PBMCs or T cells enriched from blood (not recorded which). The origin of this receptor is a man aged 40-50 years who had been exposed to COVID-19. The J gene is TRBJ2-7, the V gene TRBV27; 8 positions agree with TRBD1. CDR3 nucleotide sequence: TGTGCCAGCAGTTCGTGGGACAGGAGCTCCTACGAGCAGTACTTC. It is translated as CASSSWDRSSYEQYF.